This T cell receptor beta chain is drawn from a study of OX40 agonist ivuxolimab in advanced cancers. V was clipped by 1 base and J by 8 bases, with 11 bases between them. Germline lookup yields CDR1 LNHDA and CDR2 SQIVND (reference sequence). The CDR3 extends over 13 amino acids. Turning to this clone: What it recognizes is unknown.

Overall study results and limits: There was clonal expansion of CD4+ and CD8+ blood T cells by week 6 at 0.1 to 3.0 mg/kg. Expanded peripheral T-cell antigen specificity went undetermined.

Produced via immunoSEQ multiplex PCR; TCRdb's table is partial and in-frame only. The table has tens of thousands of clones, around 90% seen once. On cycle 4 day 1 and cycle 7 day 1, as well as at baseline, blood was sampled. The clonotype originates from an adult with an advanced solid tumor such as melanoma, head and neck, liver or kidney cancer. The input for sequencing was CD4+ or CD8+ T cells sorted from blood, taken in a trial of the OX40 agonist ivuxolimab. This chain links TRBV19 with TRBJ1-2, with TRBD1 as a possible D gene (5 bases). The CDR3 is CASSIGTGPGYTF. The CDR3 DNA sequence: TGTGCCAGTAGTATAGGGACGGGGCCCGGCTACACCTTC.